This record covers a single TCR beta chain. Its antigen is unknown. The input lacks base qualities; no much larger clone sits a single base away. These data belong to a study of T-cell memory formation after mild COVID-19 (dated by TCRdb to the early 2020s). As for the study more broadly: TCR sequence clusters from the two donors were largely donor specific. Two young, previously healthy adult volunteers made up the cohort, one male and one female. In a couple of donors, T-cell clones that expanded and contracted after mild COVID-19 were followed by sequencing TCRalpha and TCRbeta repertoires longitudinally. Broad study findings and their caveats: Only two mild cases were covered in the study, and larger cohorts including severe cases with pre-infection samples were considered necessary. Contracting CD4+ clones were located mainly in the CM and EM memory subsets, whereas CD8+ clones were found to be enriched in EMRA. From day 15 to 85, contracting clones showed balanced CD4/CD8 phenotypes, whereas a second wave of clones that expanded from day 15 to 37 leaned towards CD4+. Some responding clones were detected in pre-infection memory, suggesting pre-existing cross-reactive memory T cells joined the SARS-CoV-2 response. SARS-CoV-2 specificity was not confirmed for the second-wave clones peaking on day 37.

Reading the germline V gene (reference sequence) gives CDR1 LNHDA and CDR2 SQIVND. The cysteine opens and the phenylalanine closes a CDR3 of 14 amino acids. Kept here is only the CDR3 DNA, which spans 42 bases and is read in frame from base 1. V is reduced by 7 bases and J by 2 bases, leaving a spacing of 14 bases between them. The sequencer was an Illumina NovaSeq 6000. TCRalpha and TCRbeta cDNA libraries were constructed by 5'RACE with constant-segment primers, with sample barcodes and unique molecular identifiers being introduced. RNA was extracted from every sample with Trizol reagent. Amplification of the libraries took two PCR steps, and the second step added a second sample barcode plus Illumina TruSeq adapters. The libraries were sequenced on an Illumina NovaSeq using 2 x 150 bp paired-end reads. The authors processed their data as follows. Reads were demultiplexed and collapsed into UMI-guided consensus sequences with migec v1.2.7. With mixcr v2.1.11, UMI consensuses were aligned to TRA and TRB V and J templates and assembled into clonotypes. A clonotype was counted as expanded or contracted only when both edgeR and NoisET called the clonotype significant, with the noise models trained on biological replicates. edgeR calls used a false discovery rate-adjusted p below 0.01 and a log2 fold-change threshold of 1. As an exploratory analysis of dynamics, PCA with hierarchical clustering was applied to max-normalized trajectories of the 1000 most abundant clonotypes. Separately sequenced CD4+ and CD8+ repertoires were used to assign the CD4 or CD8 phenotype of responding clones. TCRdb applied fastp at Q25 and MiXCR to the public reads, then kept only in-frame beta chains. Merged by CDR3 protein, the rows form single entries marked with the most common genes and DNA. The V and J calls and clone size are TCRdb's, not the authors'. The sample table lists more than 350,000 distinct CDR3 sequences, about 15% of them with a count of one. The ten largest clones take up 20% to 25% of the sample.

Ficoll-Paque density gradient centrifugation was the method used to isolate PBMCs. The source is a man between 18 and 29 years old who had mild COVID-19 (a few samples of this study predate the infection). The sample titles of this study are shuffled in the database, so cell type and time point are left out; the donor was told from shared clones. The material sequenced was PBMCs or a T cell subset sorted from them (not recorded which). The chain is assembled from TRBV19 and TRBJ2-5; TRBD2 is a possible D gene, resting on 6 matching bases. The base sequence is TGTGCCAGTACCCCCTTGGCGGGGCAAGAGACCCAGTACTTC. Its product reads: CASTPLAGQETQYF.